Reported below is one T cell receptor beta chain. The target of this receptor is not known. It has no much larger one-base neighbor in the sample; base qualities were not kept. The data are from a study of multiple sclerosis patients with progressive multifocal leukoencephalopathy (dated by TCRdb to the late 2010s). At the level of the whole study: Controls were five natalizumab-treated MS patients who did not develop PML, sampled longitudinally. Peripheral T and B cells were examined in MS patients who developed PML (4 under natalizumab, 1 after alemtuzumab) and in treated patients who did not develop PML. The study was designed to detect JC virus-specific or public T-cell expansions arising at the time of PML onset. Two patients on natalizumab who later developed PML were tracked over time from before therapy, through 6 and 12 months, up to PML onset.

Using the immunoSEQ two-step multiplex PCR at survey-level depth, TRB CDR3 regions were amplified from genomic DNA. Synthetic inline TR CDR3 controls covering all V-J pairings were spiked into each PCR so that template counts could be estimated and amplification bias removed. Reads went through processing to reduce amplification and sequencing bias, and quantification was done against synthetic TR CDR3 analogs. In the authors' own workflow: Raw data were processed in ImmunoSEQ Analyzer, removing out-of-frame sequences and CDR3s with stop codons, and genes were named by IMGT nomenclature. Repertoire diversity was summarized as normalized Shannon entropy, defined as 1 minus Pielou's evenness. TRB sequences were considered identical only when V gene, J gene and CDR3 were shared. Public PML clonotypes were defined as CDR3s shared by two or more PML-onset samples but absent from earlier samples, from controls, and from public databases. CDR3 amino acid composition by position was analyzed with Skylign using the observed count method. TCRdb holds this immuneACCESS table with in-frame rearrangements only. Some clones are missing; in checked studies, unresolved V genes explain under half, and the rest has no known cause. From that table come the V and J calls and clone size; the DNA was used to work out D and trimming. The sample contains 25,000 to 35,000 clones, more than 85% of them found a single time. The ten biggest clones cover less than 2% of the sample.

The CDR3, cysteine through phenylalanine, is 17 amino acids long. Of the read, only the CDR3 DNA is kept; its 51 bases are in frame from base 1. From the germline V gene (reference sequence), CDR1 is SEHNR and CDR2 is FQNEAQ. For this chain, trimming is 5 bases at the V end and 4 bases at the J end, and the number of junction bases without a gene match is 12. The time point label on this specimen signifies: before natalizumab initiation. Every listed patient had earlier received interferon beta, and every PML patient was female. Before the first natalizumab infusion, T0 blood samples were collected. Isolation of peripheral blood mononuclear cells was performed by Ficoll-Hypaque density gradient centrifugation. General study outcomes and caveats: Only PML patients had TRB clones above 0.5% frequency, but the clones expanded at PML onset were already present before and during natalizumab therapy. Given the small, descriptive cohort, it remained unclear whether the study findings reflect JC virus infection or general immunocompromise. The analysis covered only peripheral blood, although cerebrospinal fluid or brain lymphocytes might be more informative for natalizumab-associated PML. In most PML patients, lower normalized Shannon entropy suggested less diverse TRB repertoires, while the natalizumab-treated controls had values close to 1. At the time PML developed, no common TRBV or TRBJ gene usage or preferential TRBV-TRBJ pairings were detected.

This TCR came from a young man with multiple sclerosis. The chain joins TRBV7-9 to TRBJ2-3; a stretch of 10 junction bases matches TRBD2. The sample taken for sequencing was PBMCs. CDR3 sequence: CASSPTQREGLADTQYF. The DNA sequence is as follows: TGTGCCAGCAGCCCCACCCAGCGGGAGGGCCTGGCAGATACGCAGTATTTT.